Listed below are T cell receptor beta chains from one sample, sequenced in a study of T cell clones after liver transplantation. The protocol was immunoSEQ multiplex PCR, while the TCRdb copy is restricted to in-frame clones and leaves out a portion. The sample includes some 110,000 clones, around nine tenths of them seen just once. Sequenced here: CD4+ T cells from blood, sampled 12 months after liver transplant. The receptor source for this set is a human patient who received a liver transplant. Part of the T cells may come from the graft donor. Both conserved end residues are part of each CDR3. D genes are given only for firm matches. Clone sizes are given selectively: once, few, many, or a class where the clone is expanded.

clone_size | j_call | d_call | v_call | cdr3_nt | cdr3_aa
. | TRBJ1-2 | . | TRBV5-4 | TGTGCCAGCAGAGAACGGACTGAAAATGGCTACACCTTC | CASRERTENGYTF
. | TRBJ2-3 | . | TRBV5-1 | TGCGCCAGCAGACAAGACAGAGGCGCAGATACGCAGTATTTT | CASRQDRGADTQYF
. | TRBJ2-7 | TRBD2 | TRBV11-2 | TGTGCCAGCAGCTTAGGACTAGCGGCGGCCTACGAGCAGTACTTC | CASSLGLAAAYEQYF
. | TRBJ1-1 | . | TRBV5-5 | TGTGCCAGCAGCTTGCTCCCATTGAACACTGAAGCTTTCTTT | CASSLLPLNTEAFF
. | TRBJ2-5 | TRBD2 | TRBV6-1 | TGTGCCAGCAGACGGACTAGCGGGAGGCAGACCCAGTACTTC | CASRRTSGRQTQYF
. | TRBJ2-3 | . | TRBV25-1 | TGTGCCAGCACGGTGGCAGATACGCAGTATTTT | CASTVADTQYF
few | TRBJ2-7 | . | TRBV5-1 | TGCGCCAGCAGGCAGACTAGTCCCGCCTACGAGCAGTACTTC | CASRQTSPAYEQYF
. | TRBJ1-6 | . | TRBV6-5 | TGTGCCAGCAGGTTGAGCTCCTATAATTCACCCCTCCACTTT | CASRLSSYNSPLHF
once | TRBJ1-2 | . | TRBV19 | TGTGCCAGTAGTATATTAAGGGACACCCTCTATGGCTACACCTTC | CASSILRDTLYGYTF
. | TRBJ2-7 | . | TRBV5-6 | TGTGCCAGCAGCTTTAACCCGAGCTCCTACGAGCAGTACTTC | CASSFNPSSYEQYF
. | TRBJ2-2 | TRBD2 | TRBV2 | TGTGCCAGCACTGAGCGGGAGTATAACACCGGGGAGCTGTTTTTT | CASTEREYNTGELFF
. | TRBJ2-3 | TRBD2 | TRBV5-4 | TGTGCCAGCAGACCGGGAGGGGGGCAGACAGATACGCAGTATTTT | CASRPGGGQTDTQYF
. | TRBJ2-2 | TRBD2 | TRBV19 | TGTGCCAGTAGTATAGTCGGCGGGAGGTTCTACGGGGAGCTGTTTTTT | CASSIVGGRFYGELFF
. | TRBJ1-4 | . | TRBV2 | TGTGCCAGCAGCGTACGGTTCTCAGGTGAAAAACTGTTTTTT | CASSVRFSGEKLFF
. | TRBJ1-5 | . | TRBV19 | TGTGCCAGTAGTACGGGGGGCAATCAGCCCCAGCATTTT | CASSTGGNQPQHF
. | TRBJ2-2 | . | TRBV11-3 | TGTGCCAGCAGCCCAGGCGCTGAGAACACCGGGGAGCTGTTTTTT | CASSPGAENTGELFF
. | TRBJ1-1 | . | TRBV6-5 | TGTGCCAGCAGCCCCGTAGCGGGGAACACTGAAGCTTTCTTT | CASSPVAGNTEAFF
. | TRBJ1-1 | . | TRBV18 | TGTGCCAGCTCACTTCAAGCGAACACTGAAGCTTTCTTT | CASSLQANTEAFF
. | TRBJ2-5 | . | TRBV12-5 | TGTGCTAGTGGTTTGCAGGTCACTGGACAAGAGACCCAGTACTTC | CASGLQVTGQETQYF
. | TRBJ2-5 | . | TRBV7-3 | TGTGCCAGCAGCCCGGTGGGGGCCGGGGAGACCCAGTACTTC | CASSPVGAGETQYF
. | TRBJ2-2 | . | TRBV30 | TGTGCCTGGGTCCCAGGGGCCGGGGAGCTGTTTTTT | CAWVPGAGELFF
. | TRBJ2-3 | TRBD1 | TRBV5-1 | TGCGCCAGCAGCTTGGGAGGGACAGGCACAGATACGCAGTATTTT | CASSLGGTGTDTQYF
. | TRBJ1-3 | TRBD1 | TRBV4-2 | TGTGCCAGCAGCCGGGACCCGGGACAGGCCTCAGGAAACACCATATATTTT | CASSRDPGQASGNTIYF
once | TRBJ2-1 | . | TRBV5-4 | TGTGCCTTGATGAGGCAGGGAGAGGTCAATGAGCAGTTCTTC | CALMRQGEVNEQFF
. | TRBJ2-7 | TRBD2 | TRBV10-2 | TGCGCCACCTCGGGACTAGCGGGAGGAGGGTCCTACGAGCAGTACTTC | CATSGLAGGGSYEQYF
. | TRBJ1-2 | . | TRBV30 | TGTGCCTGGAGTGTAAGCAACTATGGCTACACCTTC | CAWSVSNYGYTF
. | TRBJ1-1 | . | TRBV7-2 | TGTGCCAGCAGCTCCCTTTCTGGGCCTGAAGCTTTCTTT | CASSSLSGPEAFF
. | TRBJ2-7 | . | TRBV27 | TGTGCCAGCAGTACCGGGAGAGTGGGGGAGCAGTACTTC | CASSTGRVGEQYF
. | TRBJ2-5 | . | TRBV7-3 | TGTGCCAGCAGCTTAATAGCTCGAGAGACCCAGTACTTC | CASSLIARETQYF
. | TRBJ2-3 | . | TRBV27 | TGTGCCACTACGGAGGGCCGGGATACGCAGTATTTT | CATTEGRDTQYF
. | TRBJ2-2 | TRBD1 | TRBV30 | TGTGCCTGGAGTACGGGACAGGGAAGCGGGGAGCTGTTTTTT | CAWSTGQGSGELFF
. | TRBJ1-2 | . | TRBV7-9 | TGTGCCAGCAGCTTAGTAAGGGCTGGAGTCTATGGCTACACCTTC | CASSLVRAGVYGYTF
. | TRBJ2-2 | TRBD2 | TRBV28 | TGTGCCAGCAGCCAACTAGCGGGAGACACCGGGGAGCTGTTTTTT | CASSQLAGDTGELFF
. | TRBJ2-1 | TRBD1 | TRBV5-4 | TGTGCCAGCAGCTTGAGACAGGGTATGAATGAGCAGTTCTTC | CASSLRQGMNEQFF
. | TRBJ1-5 | . | TRBV28 | TGTGCCAGCAGTCCTGAGGGGCGTATAGGCAATCAGCCCCAGCATTTT | CASSPEGRIGNQPQHF
. | TRBJ1-2 | . | TRBV14 | TGTGCCAGCAGCCAAGGGCAGGGAGTCCCTATGAGCTACACCTTC | CASSQGQGVPMSYTF
. | TRBJ2-5 | TRBD2 | TRBV11-3 | TGTGCCAGCAGCTTAGCCGAACTAGCGGGAGTCGTGGGGACCCAGTACTTC | CASSLAELAGVVGTQYF
once | TRBJ1-1 | TRBD1 | TRBV27 | TGTGCCAGCCAGTCTTGGGACAGGGTGAACACTGAAGCTTTCTTT | CASQSWDRVNTEAFF
. | TRBJ1-1 | . | TRBV5-1 | TGCGCCAGCAGCTTGGCGTCTTCGAACACTGAAGCTTTCTTT | CASSLASSNTEAFF
. | TRBJ2-3 | . | TRBV5-4 | TGTGCCGTATCGGGGGCGGGGCGAAGAGATACGCAGTATTTT | CAVSGAGRRDTQYF
. | TRBJ2-1 | TRBD2 | TRBV27 | TGTGCCAGCAGGACTAGCGGGGCTTACAATGAGCAGTTCTTC | CASRTSGAYNEQFF
. | TRBJ2-1 | TRBD2 | TRBV2 | TGTGCCAGCAGAGACTCCCCGGGACTAGCGGGGGAAGGTTCTGGGTTCTTC | CASRDSPGLAGEGSGFF
once | TRBJ2-3 | . | TRBV6-1 | TGTGCCACCCAGGGATCCGTGACAGATACGCAGTATTTT | CATQGSVTDTQYF
. | TRBJ1-3 | TRBD1 | TRBV9 | TGTGCCAGCAGCGTAGGGGGACAGTTCACCTCTGGAAACACCATATATTTT | CASSVGGQFTSGNTIYF
. | TRBJ2-7 | . | TRBV9 | TGTGCCAGCAGCGTAGAACAGGACCGGGGCGAGCAGTACTTC | CASSVEQDRGEQYF
. | TRBJ2-7 | TRBD2 | TRBV5-1 | TGCGCCAGCAGCAGGGGGACTAGCGCCTCCTACGAGCAGTACTTC | CASSRGTSASYEQYF
. | TRBJ1-1 | . | TRBV10-3 | TGTGCCATCAAGTCTCACACTGAAGCTTTCTTT | CAIKSHTEAFF